The entry below describes one T cell receptor beta chain. Its antigen is not known. This sample includes further DNA sequences coding for the same CDR3. This sample is drawn from a study of shared clonotypes between healthy human individuals. Study results and limitations: Sampling used blood alone; tissue repertoires probably differ. It was the non-shared clonotypes that had lower generation probabilities than clonotypes shared by all four donors.

Sequenced by immunoSEQ multiplex PCR; TCRdb stores in-frame clones only, minus some. The table shows 1.4 million to 1.5 million clones, with approximately 97% occurring only once. This sequence was found in a man aged 25 to 40 in good health. The specimen sequenced was naive CD4+ T cells sorted from blood. Regarding subset: CD45RA+ positively selected.

Here the CDR3 DNA reads TGTGCCAGCAGTATCAATCAGCCCCAGCATTTT. Translation: CASSINQPQHF. The genes are TRBV28 and TRBJ1-5; no clear D gene. V was trimmed by 5 bases and J by 3 bases, leaving 2 bases between them. This CDR3 is built from 11 residues. In germline, CDR1 is MDHEN, CDR2 SYDVKM.